Listed below are T cell receptor beta chains from one sample, sequenced in a study of blood T cell repertoires in COVID-19. Sequencing used immunoSEQ multiplex PCR; TCRdb keeps in-frame clones, though not all of them. The table records about 230,000 clones, around nine tenths of them present only once. The sequenced material came from PBMCs or T cells enriched from blood (not recorded which). All receptors derive from a woman in her twenties or thirties with acute COVID-19. The CDR3 runs from the conserved cysteine through the conserved F or W. The D gene is left open where the match is weak. Size tells how often a clone was seen (once, few, many) or the class of an expanded clone, and some rows leave it out.

J	V	D	size	DNA	CDR3
TRBJ2-1	TRBV7-3	.	once	TGTGCCAGCAGCTTAACGGGGGGATCCTACAATGAGCAGTTCTTC	CASSLTGGSYNEQFF
TRBJ2-7	TRBV10-3	.	.	TGTGCCATCAGTGCGTACTACGAGCAGTACTTC	CAISAYYEQYF
TRBJ1-5	TRBV19	.	.	TGTGCCAGTAGTACTAACAGGGAGAAGGGCAATCAGCCCCAGCATTTT	CASSTNREKGNQPQHF
TRBJ1-1	TRBV3-1/TRBV3-2	TRBD1	.	TGTGCCAGCAGCCAGCGCACAGGGGTTAACACTGAAGCTTTCTTT	CASSQRTGVNTEAFF
TRBJ2-5	TRBV28	TRBD1	.	TGTGCCAGCAGTCCGGACAGGGCAATATCAGAGACCCAGTACTTC	CASSPDRAISETQYF
TRBJ1-1	TRBV11-2	.	.	TGTGCCAGCAGCTTAGGGAGGGCCACAAACACTGAAGCTTTCTTT	CASSLGRATNTEAFF
TRBJ1-5	TRBV5-6	.	.	TGTGCCAGCAGCTCCGTAGGGGATCAGCCCCAGCATTTT	CASSSVGDQPQHF
TRBJ1-5	TRBV7-2	.	.	TGTGCCAGCAGCTTAAGCGGGCGGCACAATCAGCCCCAGCATTTT	CASSLSGRHNQPQHF
TRBJ2-3	TRBV10-1	.	once	TGCGCCAGCAGTGAGTCGTCCGTTCTCCTGAGAGATACGCAGTATTTT	CASSESSVLLRDTQYF
TRBJ1-1	TRBV5-4	.	.	TGTGCCAGCAGCCTGAGGTCGGGGAGTGAAGCTTTCTTT	CASSLRSGSEAFF
TRBJ2-7	TRBV21-1	.	.	TGTGCCAGCAGCAAAGCGCGTCCCTACGAGCAGTACTTC	CASSKARPYEQYF
TRBJ1-2	TRBV18	TRBD1	.	TGTGCCAGCTCACCTGCTCAGGGGGACTATGGCTACACCTTC	CASSPAQGDYGYTF
TRBJ2-5	TRBV9	TRBD2	.	TGTGCCAGCAGCGCAGGTGGCGGGAGACAAGAGACCCAGTACTTC	CASSAGGGRQETQYF
TRBJ2-5	TRBV9	TRBD1	once	TGTGCCAGCAGCGTGGGGACAGGGGGCGAAGAGACCCAGTACTTC	CASSVGTGGEETQYF
TRBJ2-6	TRBV30	.	.	TGTGCCTGGAGTGAAGGGGGTACCCGGAACGTCCTGACTTTC	CAWSEGGTRNVLTF
TRBJ2-5	TRBV9	TRBD2	.	TGTGCCAGCAGCGTAGACGGCGGGGGGGCCGTAGAGACCCAGTACTTC	CASSVDGGGAVETQYF
TRBJ2-3	TRBV9	.	.	TGTGCCAGCAGCGCACAGGGTGCAGATACGCAGTATTTT	CASSAQGADTQYF
TRBJ2-3	TRBV9	.	.	TGTGCCAGCAGCGTAGCTGGAGAATTCACAGATACGCAGTATTTT	CASSVAGEFTDTQYF
TRBJ2-7	TRBV29-1	TRBD1	.	TGCAGCGTGCGGACAGGACATACCTACGAGCAGTACTTC	CSVRTGHTYEQYF
TRBJ2-1	TRBV12-3/TRBV12-4	.	.	TGTGCCAGCAGTTCCAACAATGAGCAGTTCTTC	CASSSNNEQFF
TRBJ1-1	TRBV4-3	.	.	TGCGCCAGCAGCCAAGATTCGTGGAGGGTAAACACTGAAGCTTTCTTT	CASSQDSWRVNTEAFF
TRBJ2-7	TRBV27	TRBD1	once	TGTGCCAGCTCCTTTTCGAAGGGACAGCACTACGAGCAGTACTTC	CASSFSKGQHYEQYF
TRBJ2-3	TRBV9	.	.	TGTGCCAGCAGCCCCCGAGACTTCACAGATACGCAGTATTTT	CASSPRDFTDTQYF
TRBJ1-1	TRBV7-9	TRBD1	.	TGTGCCAGCAGCTTAGTGGGGACAGTCACTGAAGCTTTCTTT	CASSLVGTVTEAFF
TRBJ2-5	TRBV3-1/TRBV3-2	TRBD1	.	TGTGCCAGCAGCCAAAGGGCAGGGGGCCTGGAGACCCAGTACTTC	CASSQRAGGLETQYF
TRBJ1-3	TRBV24-1	TRBD1	.	TGTGCCACCCGACCAGGGGGTGGAAACACCATATATTTT	CATRPGGGNTIYF
TRBJ1-1	TRBV3-1/TRBV3-2	.	.	TGTGCCAGCAGCCAAGCTGCGGACACTGAAGCTTTCTTT	CASSQAADTEAFF
TRBJ1-5	TRBV2	TRBD1	.	TGTGCCAGTGGGGACAGGGGTCGTCAGCCCCAGCATTTT	CASGDRGRQPQHF
TRBJ2-3	TRBV25-1	TRBD1	many	TGTGCCAGCAGTGAGAGGGGGCGGACAGATACGCAGTATTTT	CASSERGRTDTQYF
TRBJ1-2	TRBV29-1	.	.	TGCAGCGTTGAAGACCTCAGGGTCTGGGCTGGCTACACCTTC	CSVEDLRVWAGYTF
TRBJ1-1	TRBV21-1	.	.	TGTGCCAGCAGGGACACAGGGATTTGCACTGAAGCTTTCTTT	CASRDTGICTEAFF
TRBJ1-1	TRBV4-3	.	.	TGCGCCAGCAGCCAAGGCGGTCGGACTGAAGCTTTCTTT	CASSQGGRTEAFF
TRBJ2-3	TRBV13	TRBD2	.	TGTGCCAGCAGCTTAGGCCGTGCGGGGGGCCACACAGATACGCAGTATTTT	CASSLGRAGGHTDTQYF
TRBJ1-5	TRBV6-5	.	.	TGTGCCAGCAGTCGGACAGTATCAGGCAATCAGCCCCAGCATTTT	CASSRTVSGNQPQHF
TRBJ1-1	TRBV19	TRBD1	.	TGTGCCAGTAGTACCCTAGACAGGGGGAAGAAGGGTAACACTGAAGCTTTCTTT	CASSTLDRGKKGNTEAFF
TRBJ2-1	TRBV9	.	.	TGTGCCAGCAGCGTATCCCGTTACAATGAGCAGTTCTTC	CASSVSRYNEQFF
TRBJ2-2	TRBV7-2	.	.	TGTGCCAGCAAAACAGGTTATAACACCGGGGAGCTGTTTTTT	CASKTGYNTGELFF
TRBJ1-4	TRBV7-5	.	once	TGTGTCAGAAGCCAGACGGCGGAAACTAATGAAAAACTGTTTTTT	CVRSQTAETNEKLFF
TRBJ1-1	TRBV7-3	.	.	TGTGCCAGCAGCCTTCTTCGACCGACAGGGAACACTGAAGCTTTCTTT	CASSLLRPTGNTEAFF
TRBJ2-2	TRBV18	TRBD1	few	TGTGCCAGCTCACCGCGACAGGGGAACACCGGGGAGCTGTTTTTT	CASSPRQGNTGELFF
TRBJ2-7	TRBV5-1	.	once	TGCGCCAGCAGCCGAAATTCCGGGACTGGCGCCTCCGAGCAGTACTTC	CASSRNSGTGASEQYF
TRBJ2-2	TRBV18	.	few	TGTGCCAGCTCCCCCATTCCAGCGGAGGTCACCGGGGAGCTGTTTTTT	CASSPIPAEVTGELFF
TRBJ1-2	TRBV2	TRBD1	.	TGTGCCAGCAGTGAACCGCAGGGGGCAAACTATGGCTACACCTTC	CASSEPQGANYGYTF
TRBJ2-5	TRBV11-3	TRBD2	.	TGTGCCAGCAGCTCGCCTTCGGGAGGGAGCGGTCGGCAAGAGACCCAGTACTTC	CASSSPSGGSGRQETQYF
TRBJ2-1	TRBV19	.	few	TGTGCCAGTAGTATGAGCAATGAGCAGTTCTTC	CASSMSNEQFF
TRBJ1-6	TRBV7-9	.	.	TGTGCCAGCAGCCCTACTTCGGTGAACGATTCACCCCTCCACTTT	CASSPTSVNDSPLHF
TRBJ1-1	TRBV5-6	TRBD1	.	TGTGCCAGCAGCCGGACAGGGCGTGACACTGAAGCTTTCTTT	CASSRTGRDTEAFF
TRBJ1-5	TRBV28	.	.	TGTGCCAGCATGGGTGGGGGGGACATCCAGCCCCAGCATTTT	CASMGGGDIQPQHF
TRBJ1-1	TRBV2	.	.	TGTGCCAGCACTGTAGTAAGAGAGAACACTGAAGCTTTCTTT	CASTVVRENTEAFF
TRBJ2-3	TRBV11-2	TRBD2	.	TGTGCCAGCAGCTTAGATCTGACTAGCGGGGGCACAGATACGCAGTATTTT	CASSLDLTSGGTDTQYF
TRBJ2-3	TRBV19	.	.	TGTGCCAGTAGTACCAGTTCGGGGGAGCACACAGATACGCAGTATTTT	CASSTSSGEHTDTQYF
TRBJ2-7	TRBV5-4	.	.	TGTGCCAGCAGGGGGGACTCTTACGAGCAGTACTTC	CASRGDSYEQYF
TRBJ1-5	TRBV28	.	.	TGTGCCAGCAGTTTATGGGCCAGCAATCAGCCCCAGCATTTT	CASSLWASNQPQHF
TRBJ1-6	TRBV6-5	.	.	TGTGCCAGCAGCCACAGAAATTCACCCCTCCACTTT	CASSHRNSPLHF
TRBJ1-1	TRBV19	.	.	TGTGCCAGTTTCCAAGGGGGGGCCCAGAACACTGAAGCTTTCTTT	CASFQGGAQNTEAFF